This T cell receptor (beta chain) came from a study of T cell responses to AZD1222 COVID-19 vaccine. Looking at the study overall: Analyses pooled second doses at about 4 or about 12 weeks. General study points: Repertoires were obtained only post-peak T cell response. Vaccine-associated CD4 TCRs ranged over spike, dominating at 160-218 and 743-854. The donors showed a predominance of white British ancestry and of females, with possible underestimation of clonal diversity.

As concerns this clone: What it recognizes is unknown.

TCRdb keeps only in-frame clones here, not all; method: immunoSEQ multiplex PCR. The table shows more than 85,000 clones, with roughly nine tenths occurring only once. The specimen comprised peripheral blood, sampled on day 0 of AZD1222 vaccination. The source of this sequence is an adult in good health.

The CDR3 region is CASSQESAGDSPLHF. CDR3 DNA: TGTGCCAGCAGCCAAGAGTCGGCAGGGGATTCACCCCTCCACTTT. This chain connects TRBV3-1 (or the pseudogene TRBV3-2) to TRBJ1-6, with D maybe TRBD1 (6 bases). Trimming removed 0 bases at V and 8 bases at J, with 11 bases between. Per germline, CDR1 LGHDT and CDR2 YNNKEL (reference sequence). The CDR3 runs to 15 residues.